A single sample gave rise to the 10 T cell receptor beta chains below, sequenced in a study of T cells after yellow fever vaccination. TCRdb redid the calling of the 5' RACE reads with MiXCR, one entry per CDR3 protein. This table holds 200,000 to 250,000 distinct CDR3 sequences, less than 3.5% found once. Sequenced material: CD4+ T cells sorted from PBMCs, taken 10 days after the yellow fever booster vaccination. All receptors derive from a man younger than 30 who received the YFV17D yellow fever vaccine.

This clonotype turned up a few times. This chain links TRBV7-9 with TRBJ2-7, with a weak D call TRBD2 (6 bases). Per the germline V gene, CDR1 is SEHNR and CDR2 is FQNEAQ (reference sequence). The CDR3 has 14 residues. V lost 1 base to trimming and J lost 1 base, with 8 bases between them. The CDR3 region is CASSLGGVSYEQYV. CDR3 in DNA: TGTGCCAGCAGCTTAGGGGGGGTATCCTACGAGCAGTACGTC.

A few counts support this clonotype. The chain links TRBV13 to TRBJ2-3, with TRBD2 matching over 10 bases. The CDR3 totals 18 residues. V lost 5 bases, J lost 2 bases, and 13 bases stayed unmatched. Germline lookup yields CDR1 PRHDT and CDR2 FYEKMQ (reference sequence). The CDR3 DNA reads as TGTGCCAGCAGCCCCAACCTACTAGCGGGGATTCCCACAGATACGCAGTATTTT. It is translated as CASSPNLLAGIPTDTQYF.

The chain joins TRBV28 to TRBJ2-7; TRBD1 might be the D (6 bases). V was shortened by 7 bases and J by 6 bases, with 16 bases between the two germline ends. CDR1 and CDR2 (germline): MDHEN, SYDVKM. The CDR3 sequence is 13 residues long. The CDR3 protein is CASKSTGRGEQYV. In nucleotides, the CDR3 is TGTGCCAGCAAGTCCACTGGCAGGGGCGAGCAGTACGTC.

This clonotype has a count of ten or more. V is TRBV11-2 and J is TRBJ2-5; D is perhaps TRBD2 (6 bases). The CDR3 consists of 13 residues. V shed 5 bases and J shed 4 bases, with 11 bases lying between them. Germline V gene data show CDR1 as SGHAT and CDR2 as FQNNGV. CDR3 sequence (DNA): TGTGCCAGCAGCCAACGGCGGGGAGAGACCCAGTACTTC. It is translated as CASSQRRGETQYF.

The chain joins TRBV7-6 to TRBJ2-3; possibly TRBD1 or TRBD2 for D (6 bases each). The CDR3 spans 15 residues. V dropped 2 bases and J dropped 3 bases, with 12 bases sitting between them. Germline CDR1 reads SGHVS; CDR2 reads FNYEAQ. CDR3 in amino acids: CASSLTGGATDTQYF. The CDR3 nucleotides read TGTGCCAGCAGCTTAACCGGGGGCGCGACAGATACGCAGTATTTT. Based on the CDR3 plus reference TRBV7-6 and TRBJ2-3, the full variable domain is GAGVSQSPRYKVTKRGQDVALRCDPISGHVSLYWYRQALGQGPEFLTYFNYEAQQDKSGLPNDRFSAERPEGSISTLTIQRTEQRDSAMYRCASSLTGGATDTQYFGPGTRLTVL.

In this sample, this clonotype turned up many times. The V gene is TRBV20-1, the J gene TRBJ1-6; weak D call: TRBD1 (6 bases). Germline CDR1 and CDR2: DFQATT and SNEGSKA (reference sequence). This CDR3 region has 13 residues. The ends were cut back, 6 bases at V and 7 bases at J, with 13 bases in the middle. CDR3 DNA: TGCAGTGCCCTCAACAGGGCGAATTCACCCCTCCACTTT. Protein: CSALNRANSPLHF.

This clonotype appeared a few times. The chain has TRBV20-1 and TRBJ2-1, with D perhaps given as TRBD1 or TRBD2 (5 bases each). V was shortened by 3 bases and J by 2 bases, with 14 bases between the two germline ends. CDR1 DFQATT and CDR2 SNEGSKA come from the germline V gene (reference sequence). The CDR3 has 15 residues. The CDR3: CSARKTGTPYNEQFF. The CDR3 nucleotides read TGCAGTGCTAGGAAGACGGGGACGCCCTACAATGAGCAGTTCTTC.

This clonotype came up many times. The chain combines TRBV20-1 with TRBJ2-5, with D uncertain. Germline lookup yields CDR1 DFQATT and CDR2 SNEGSKA (reference sequence). Trimming stripped 3 bases from V and 1 base from J, with 6 bases between. The length of the CDR3 is 12 residues. The CDR3 loop is CSASSFQETQYF. CDR3 in DNA: TGCAGTGCTAGCTCTTTCCAAGAGACCCAGTACTTC.

This clonotype was counted between two and nine times. The V and J genes are TRBV7-3 and TRBJ2-5; possibly TRBD1 for D (5 bases). The CDR3 consists of 15 residues. Trimming removed 1 base from V and 1 base from J, with 10 bases in between. Germline CDR1 SGHTA, CDR2 FQGTGA. The CDR3: CASSLKAGLQETQYF. CDR3 bases: TGTGCCAGCAGCTTAAAAGCAGGGCTCCAAGAGACCCAGTACTTC.

The gene calls are TRBV20-1 and TRBJ2-3; no definite D call. The V gene lost 4 bases and the J gene lost 0 bases, with 8 bases spanning the gap. CDR3 length equals 13 residues. CDR1 DFQATT and CDR2 SNEGSKA come from the germline V gene (reference sequence). The CDR3 region is CSATYTSTDTQYF. DNA for the CDR3: TGCAGTGCTACATACACTAGCACAGATACGCAGTATTTT.